The source of this TCR beta chain is a study of neoadjuvant anti-PD-1 for oral cavity cancer. The CDR3 is 13 residues long. Germline V gene sequence: CDR1 SGHAT, CDR2 FQNNGV. V shed 0 bases and J shed 6 bases, with 6 bases lying between them. Points on this clone: Its antigen is not identified.

Sample time point: after neoadjuvant nivolumab, at surgical resection. Patients had HPV-negative, locally advanced oral cavity squamous cell carcinoma. Blood cells were analyzed directly, without culture or expansion. Study results and caveats: TCR analyses covered only a few patients per response group.

Most PBMC samples had around 0.5 ug input DNA in six replicates. Generated by immunoSEQ multiplex PCR, the TCRdb table keeps only in-frame clones and is missing some. The sample has over 65,000 clones, 86% seen once. The chain is built from TRBV11-2 and TRBJ2-1, with D hard to call. The receptor was derived from a person aged 40 to 85 with oral cavity squamous cell carcinoma. Sequencing was performed on PBMCs, taken after nivolumab (anti-PD-1) treatment. The CDR3 here is CASSLDRANEQFF. Here the CDR3 DNA reads TGTGCCAGCAGCTTAGATAGGGCCAATGAGCAGTTCTTC. The entire variable domain, with the rest obtained from reference TRBV11-2 and TRBJ2-1, is as follows: EAGVAQSPRYKIIEKRQSVAFWCNPISGHATLYWYQQILGQGPKLLIQFQNNGVVDDSQLPKDRFSAERLKGVDSTLKIQPAKLEDSAVYLCASSLDRANEQFFGPGTRLTVL.